Below, 13 T cell receptor beta chains from the same sample are listed, as sequenced in a study of cytomegalovirus exposure and HLA in healthy donors. Assay: immunoSEQ multiplex PCR; the TCRdb copy retains only in-frame clones and omits some. Of 300,000 to 400,000 clones in the sample, 86% were seen once. The sample comprised PBMCs. The receptors stem from a woman under 30 in good health and CMV-seronegative.

V and J are TRBV19 and TRBJ2-2, with D maybe TRBD1 (5 bases). Trimming took off 11 bases at V and 0 bases at J, with 13 bases between the two ends. Germline values: CDR1 LNHDA, CDR2 SQIVND (reference sequence). This CDR3 region has 14 residues. In nucleotides, the CDR3 is TGTGCCGTAAGACGACAGTCGAACACCGGGGAGCTGTTTTTT. Protein: CAVRRQSNTGELFF.

To note about this clone: Other DNA sequences within the sample encode an identical CDR3. The chain has TRBV5-1 and TRBJ2-7; TRBD1 matches 10 bases. Germline V gene sequence: CDR1 SGHRS, CDR2 YFSETQ. The J segment lost 4 bases and the V segment lost 0 bases, leaving 1 base of the junction unmatched. The CDR3 runs 14 residues. The CDR3 loop is CASSLGDRGYEQYF. In DNA form, the CDR3 reads TGCGCCAGCAGCTTGGGGGACAGGGGATACGAGCAGTACTTC. The full variable domain, with the rest looked up from reference TRBV5-1 and TRBJ2-7, is KAGVTQTPRYLIKTRGQQVTLSCSPISGHRSVSWYQQTPGQGLQFLFEYFSETQRNKGNFPGRFSGRQFSNSRSEMNVSTLELGDSALYLCASSLGDRGYEQYFGPGTRLTVT.

This rearrangement joins TRBV4-2 to TRBJ2-1, with 11 bases identical to TRBD2. The CDR3 extends over 17 amino acids. The V segment lost 2 bases and the J segment 5 bases; nucleotides outside the gene matches: 8. Germline CDR1 and CDR2: LGHNA and YNFKEQ. CDR3 nucleotides: TGTGCCAGCAGCCAATTCTTAGTAGCGGGGGGGGACAATGAGCAGTTCTTC. Translation: CASSQFLVAGGDNEQFF.

The chain employs TRBV30 and TRBJ1-2; possible D gene TRBD1, 5 bases. V dropped 0 bases and J dropped 4 bases, with 12 bases sitting between them. CDR1 GTSNPN and CDR2 SVGIG come from the germline V gene (reference sequence). The CDR3 sequence is 14 residues long. The chain's CDR3 is CAWSVAGSIYGYTF. Written as DNA, the CDR3 is TGTGCCTGGAGTGTGGCAGGGTCCATCTATGGCTACACCTTC. Complete variable domain (other parts from reference TRBV30 and TRBJ1-2): SQTIHQWPATLVQPVGSPLSLECTVEGTSNPNLYWYRQAAGRGLQLLFYSVGIGQISSEVPQNLSASRPQDRQFILSSKKLLLSDSGFYLCAWSVAGSIYGYTFGSGTRLTVV.

This clone was recorded once. This chain connects TRBV28 to TRBJ1-4; no clear D gene. This CDR3 has 16 amino acids. Trimming took off 6 bases at V and 5 bases at J, with 19 bases between the two ends. Germline CDR1 MDHEN, CDR2 SYDVKM. Here the CDR3 DNA reads TGTGCCAGCAGCTCCCCGGGGTTAGGTTTGAATGAAAAACTGTTTTTT. Translated: CASSSPGLGLNEKLFF.

This chain joins TRBV5-1 and TRBJ1-2, with TRBD1 matching 8 bases. V trimming: 0 bases; J trimming: 5 bases; junction bases outside the gene matches: 12. CDR1 is SGHRS and CDR2 is YFSETQ in the germline V gene. The CDR3 runs to 17 residues. The CDR3 region is CASSLAVETGVRYGYTF. The CDR3 DNA follows: TGCGCCAGCAGCTTGGCCGTCGAGACAGGGGTTCGTTATGGCTACACCTTC.

The CDR3 coding sequence is TGTGCCAGCAGCCAAGCGCTAGCGGGACAGAACTATGGCTACACCTTC. This sequence encodes CASSQALAGQNYGYTF. The genes are TRBV4-2 and TRBJ1-2, with TRBD1 identical over 7 bases. CDR1 LGHNA and CDR2 YNFKEQ come from the germline V gene. CDR3 length: 16 residues. V trimming: 1 base; J trimming: 2 bases; junction bases outside the gene matches: 7.

V is TRBV2 and J is TRBJ1-5, with D unresolved. V lost 10 bases and J lost 3, with 19 bases in between. This CDR3 is 15 amino acids long. Looked up from germline, CDR1 is SNHLY and CDR2 is FYNNEI. The CDR3 nucleotides read TGTGCCACAACTGCTCTCGGGAGGGCCAATCAGCCCCAGCATTTT. Its translation is CATTALGRANQPQHF.

This clone has a handful of counts. The chain couples TRBV7-9 to TRBJ2-7; 9 bases agree with TRBD1. The CDR3 has 13 residues. Germline V CDR1 and CDR2: SEHNR, FQNEAQ (reference sequence). With 5 bases clipped from V and 5 bases from J, the junction kept 4 bases outside the gene matches. CDR3 in amino acids: CASSRTGAHEQYF. CDR3 nucleotide sequence: TGTGCCAGCAGCCGGACAGGGGCCCACGAGCAGTACTTC.

The rearrangement uses TRBV7-6 and TRBJ1-3; D gene uncertain. Between the trimmed V and J ends, which lost 2 bases and 4 bases, there was a span of 12 bases. Germline CDR1 SGHVS, CDR2 FNYEAQ. CDR3 size: 15 residues. CDR3 sequence (DNA): TGTGCCAGCAGCTTACGGGGAGGTCAAGGAAACACCATATATTTT. Protein: CASSLRGGQGNTIYF. Based on the CDR3 plus reference TRBV7-6 and TRBJ1-3, the full variable domain is GAGVSQSPRYKVTKRGQDVALRCDPISGHVSLYWYRQALGQGPEFLTYFNYEAQQDKSGLPNDRFSAERPEGSISTLTIQRTEQRDSAMYRCASSLRGGQGNTIYFGEGSWLTVV.

The gene calls are TRBV14 and TRBJ2-7; 8 positions agree with TRBD2. V was pared by 6 bases and J by 0 bases, with 4 bases of the junction left unmatched. Per the germline V gene, CDR1 is SGHDN and CDR2 is FVKESK. This CDR3 is 14 amino acids long. The CDR3 DNA reads as TGTGCCAGCAGTCCGACTAGCGTCTCCTACGAGCAGTACTTC. Its translation: CASSPTSVSYEQYF.

This clone was seen a handful of times. The CDR3 DNA reads as TGTGCCAGCAGCCCACCGGGACTAGGGTTCTTGGAGCTGTTTTTT. Translation gives CASSPPGLGFLELFF. The V and J genes are TRBV7-9 and TRBJ2-2; 8 bases align to TRBD2. V trimming: 5 bases; J trimming: 10 bases; junction bases outside the gene matches: 12. Per the germline V gene, CDR1 is SEHNR and CDR2 is FQNEAQ (reference sequence). This CDR3 is built from 15 residues.

This clone was picked up one time. This chain links TRBV5-1 with TRBJ1-1; possible D gene TRBD1, 5 bases. Germline V gene lookup returns CDR1 SGHRS and CDR2 YFSETQ. The V and J ends lost 5 bases and 1 base respectively, with 9 bases between them. The CDR3 is made up of 13 amino acids. As DNA, the CDR3 is TGCGCCAGCAGGTGGCAGGGGAACACTGAAGCTTTCTTT. This codes for CASRWQGNTEAFF.